This passage covers 3 T cell receptor beta chains from one sample sequenced in a study of blood T cell repertoires in COVID-19. Profiled with immunoSEQ multiplex PCR; TCRdb holds only in-frame clones, not every one. Altogether more than 40,000 clones are present, roughly 91% being singletons, with the ten largest covering around a tenth. The material sequenced was peripheral blood. The receptors shown here come from a man aged 50 or older with active COVID-19.

This clone appeared once. The V call is TRBV30, the J call TRBJ2-3; 16 nucleotides line up with TRBD2. The CDR3 is 16 amino acids. Trimming at V came to 2 bases and at J to 4 bases, leaving 3 bases not matched to a gene. Germline CDR1 is GTSNPN and CDR2 is SVGIG (reference sequence). CDR3 DNA: TGTGCCTGGAGTCCGGGACTAGCGGGAGGGCCAGATACGCAGTATTTT. Translation gives CAWSPGLAGGPDTQYF.

This clone was seen just once. DNA for the CDR3: TGTGCCAGCAGTTACCCGTCGGGGGAGCAGTACTTC. Translated, it gives CASSYPSGEQYF. The chain has TRBV6-5 and TRBJ2-7, with TRBD2 as a possible D gene (5 bases). Germline values: CDR1 MNHEY, CDR2 SVGAGI. The CDR3 totals 12 residues. Between the trimmed V and J ends, which lost 2 bases and 7 bases, there was a span of 9 bases.

This rearrangement joins TRBV19 to TRBJ2-2; TRBD1 aligns across 7 bases. The V gene's germline CDR1 is LNHDA and CDR2 SQIVND (reference sequence). The CDR3 is 14 residues long. The V segment lost 6 bases and the J segment 8 bases; nucleotides outside the gene matches: 9. The CDR3 loop is CASRPDRVPGELFF. The CDR3 DNA follows: TGTGCCAGTAGACCCGACAGGGTACCGGGGGAGCTGTTTTTT.